These T cell receptor beta chains were read from a single sample in a study of shared clonotypes between healthy human individuals. Only in-frame clones appear in the TCRdb table, and some are missing; sequencing was by immunoSEQ multiplex PCR. The profile covers roughly 2,000,000 clones, with 85% to 95% appearing a single time and around 1.7% taken by the ten largest. Material for sequencing was naive CD8+ T cells from PBMCs. These receptors all come from a man between 18 and 29 years old in good health. Some clones in this sample may be carry-over from other donors' samples. Both conserved end residues are part of each CDR3. Each record gives: V gene, clone size, CDR3 length, CDR3 protein. A row's size may be missing; if present it is once, few, many or a size class.

v_call: TRBV30
clone_size: NA
cdr3_length: 14
cdr3_aa: CAWSVVGLQETQYF

v_call: TRBV7-9
clone_size: NA
cdr3_length: 15
cdr3_aa: CASSPRTGASYEQYF

v_call: TRBV7-8
clone_size: NA
cdr3_length: 16
cdr3_aa: CASSSETGTDGNTIYF

v_call: TRBV27
clone_size: NA
cdr3_length: 15
cdr3_aa: CASSRGPSSYNEQFF

v_call: TRBV6-5
clone_size: NA
cdr3_length: 12
cdr3_aa: CASSYSEGEAFF

v_call: TRBV28
clone_size: NA
cdr3_length: 19
cdr3_aa: CASSPDRGLAGWSYNEQFF

v_call: TRBV10-2
clone_size: NA
cdr3_length: 14
cdr3_aa: CASTVTLSTYEQYF

v_call: TRBV9
clone_size: NA
cdr3_length: 16
cdr3_aa: CASSASGQSFSGEQYF

v_call: TRBV4-1
clone_size: NA
cdr3_length: 19
cdr3_aa: CASSQDHNREGHSNQPQHF

v_call: TRBV9
clone_size: NA
cdr3_length: 15
cdr3_aa: CASSSSTGMGYGYTF

v_call: TRBV5-1
clone_size: NA
cdr3_length: 13
cdr3_aa: CASRPGSSYEQYF

v_call: TRBV7-6
clone_size: NA
cdr3_length: 15
cdr3_aa: CASSLEWGSNTEAFF

v_call: TRBV6-5
clone_size: NA
cdr3_length: 12
cdr3_aa: CASSPNAGELFF

v_call: TRBV9
clone_size: NA
cdr3_length: 19
cdr3_aa: CASSPPSAGWRIQGETQYF

v_call: TRBV28
clone_size: once
cdr3_length: 14
cdr3_aa: CASSLPSGAYEQYF

v_call: TRBV6-5
clone_size: NA
cdr3_length: 14
cdr3_aa: CASSYNGGPGELFF

v_call: TRBV29-1
clone_size: NA
cdr3_length: 14
cdr3_aa: CSASTGSSYNEQFF

v_call: TRBV5-1
clone_size: NA
cdr3_length: 16
cdr3_aa: CASSQRSESGRDEQFF

v_call: TRBV5-1
clone_size: NA
cdr3_length: 13
cdr3_aa: CASTQEGFYEQYF

v_call: TRBV15
clone_size: once
cdr3_length: 14
cdr3_aa: CATSRRQGTYEQYF

v_call: TRBV6-5
clone_size: NA
cdr3_length: 14
cdr3_aa: CASTRSTGGVGAFF

v_call: TRBV9
clone_size: NA
cdr3_length: 12
cdr3_aa: CASSVSYNEQFF

v_call: TRBV27
clone_size: NA
cdr3_length: 18
cdr3_aa: CASSLSPGLELDTGELFF

v_call: TRBV27
clone_size: NA
cdr3_length: 15
cdr3_aa: CASASYQGGGEKLFF

v_call: TRBV7-9
clone_size: NA
cdr3_length: 14
cdr3_aa: CASSGPGLAAEQFF

v_call: TRBV28
clone_size: NA
cdr3_length: 15
cdr3_aa: CASSPAWRSDHEQYF

v_call: TRBV28
clone_size: NA
cdr3_length: 16
cdr3_aa: CASSFTAPGSYQPQHF

v_call: TRBV6-4
clone_size: NA
cdr3_length: 14
cdr3_aa: CASSRQAAPNEQFF

v_call: TRBV7-9
clone_size: NA
cdr3_length: 12
cdr3_aa: CASSLGFGEQFF

v_call: TRBV13
clone_size: NA
cdr3_length: 14
cdr3_aa: CASSRTSGNQEQYF

v_call: TRBV7-9
clone_size: once
cdr3_length: 14
cdr3_aa: CASSPPTGSHEQYF

v_call: TRBV4-1
clone_size: NA
cdr3_length: 15
cdr3_aa: CASSQDELGREKLFF

v_call: TRBV15
clone_size: NA
cdr3_length: 15
cdr3_aa: CATSLPGQGAYEQYF

v_call: TRBV14
clone_size: NA
cdr3_length: 14
cdr3_aa: CASSIGRNTGELFF

v_call: TRBV6-1
clone_size: few
cdr3_length: 13
cdr3_aa: CASSDLAYNEQFF

v_call: TRBV28
clone_size: NA
cdr3_length: 17
cdr3_aa: CASSPPFWGRRTDTQYF

v_call: TRBV7-2
clone_size: NA
cdr3_length: 15
cdr3_aa: CASSIAGASTDTQYF

v_call: TRBV11-3
clone_size: NA
cdr3_length: 12
cdr3_aa: CASSYRGTEAFF

v_call: TRBV7-9
clone_size: NA
cdr3_length: 14
cdr3_aa: CASSLNEAQETQYF

v_call: TRBV7-9
clone_size: NA
cdr3_length: 14
cdr3_aa: CASSSGTGGLGAFF